The 23 T cell receptor beta chains in this list originate from one sample, sequenced in a study of human T cells and chemical hapten exposure. Time point meaning: patch test 1, 2 weeks after DPC sensitization. Treatment here: therapeutic diphenylcyclopropenone sensitization with weekly scalp DPC. TCRdb ran MiXCR on the RACE reads and lists one entry per CDR3 protein. The sample lists about 120,000 distinct CDR3 sequences; approximately 14% were seen once. Sequenced material: whole blood, taken in connection with sensitization to the hapten diphenylcyclopropenone (DPC). Receptor source: a man younger than 30 with alopecia areata. Some clones in this sample may be carry-over from other donors' samples.

The chain uses TRBV4-2 and TRBJ2-5; D is possibly TRBD1 or TRBD2 (6 bases each). V was clipped by 4 bases and J by 4 bases, with 16 bases between them. Germline CDR1 reads LGHNA; CDR2 reads YNFKEQ. The CDR3 loop spans 15 amino acids. The CDR3 bases are TGTGCCAGCAGCCGTTTGGGGGGCCGGTCAGAGACCCAGTACTTC. It yields the protein CASSRLGGRSETQYF.

This rearrangement joins TRBV29-1 to TRBJ2-5; perhaps D is TRBD1 or TRBD2 (5 bases each). Germline CDR1 is SQVTM and CDR2 is ANQGSEA. The V gene lost 3 bases and the J gene lost 6 bases, with 11 bases spanning the gap. CDR3 size: 12 residues. The CDR3, as DNA: TGCAGCGTTGATCTGGGGGAGAAGACCCAGTACTTC. It codes for CSVDLGEKTQYF. The entire variable domain, with the rest obtained from reference TRBV29-1 and TRBJ2-5, is as follows: SAVISQKPSRDICQRGTSLTIQCQVDSQVTMMFWYRQQPGQSLTLIATANQGSEATYESGFVIDKFPISRPNLTFSTLTVSNMSPEDSSIYLCSVDLGEKTQYFGPGTRLLVL.

This clonotype appeared a few times. This rearrangement joins TRBV10-3 to TRBJ2-7; 14 bases fit TRBD2. This CDR3 contains 16 residues. The germline CDR1 and CDR2 sequences are ENHRY and SYGVKD. V lost 5 bases, J lost 7 bases, and 10 bases stayed unmatched. The chain's CDR3 is CAISPGLAGAIQEQYV. CDR3 nucleotides: TGTGCCATCAGTCCGGGACTAGCGGGGGCGATACAGGAGCAGTACGTC.

The table lists this clonotype with many counts. The chain recombines TRBV27 with TRBJ1-1; D is ambiguous. The CDR3 covers 14 residues. Trimming took off 1 base at V and 5 bases at J, with 11 bases between the two ends. Germline CDR1 MNHEY, CDR2 SMNVEV (reference sequence). The CDR3 region has the DNA TGTGCCAGCAGTTTATGGTCAGGATATACTGAAGCTTTCTTT. It is translated as CASSLWSGYTEAFF.

This clonotype was seen a handful of times. The rearrangement joins TRBV6-4 to TRBJ2-3; D may be TRBD2 (5 bases). V lost 6 bases to trimming and J lost 1 base, with 17 bases between them. The CDR3 is 16 amino acids. Germline CDR1 reads MRHNA; CDR2 reads SNTAGT. The chain's CDR3 is CASSLGPEGGTDTQYF. CDR3 bases: TGTGCCAGCAGCCTCGGCCCAGAGGGAGGCACAGATACGCAGTATTTT.

Comment on this clonotype: A much larger clone is a single base away; this may be a read error. V and J are TRBV3-1 and TRBJ2-5; tentative D call: TRBD2 (5 bases). CDR1 is LGHDT, CDR2 YNNKEL, per germline (reference sequence). The CDR3 has 13 amino acids. The CDR3, as DNA: TGTTCCAGCAGCCCGGGATCCCAAGAGACCCAGTACTTC. The encoded protein is CSSSPGSQETQYF.

The chain links TRBV7-6 to TRBJ1-3; D gene unclear. The V gene's germline CDR1 is SGHVS and CDR2 FNYEAQ. The CDR3 runs to 17 residues. Trimming shortened V by 5 bases and J by 4 bases, and 21 bases separated the two germline ends. The CDR3, as DNA: TGTGCCAGCAGCGCTAATATCCCGCAGGTTGCCGGAAACACCATATATTTT. This gives the protein CASSANIPQVAGNTIYF.

CDR3 DNA: TGCAGCGTCCCCGGGACTAGCGGGGGGAATGAGCAGTTCTTC. This codes for CSVPGTSGGNEQFF. J is TRBJ2-1 and V is TRBV29-1, with 15 bases fitting TRBD2. The V gene end was trimmed by 6 bases and the J gene end by 7 bases; junction bases not matched to a gene: 4. The CDR3 contains 14 residues. Germline loops: CDR1 SQVTM, CDR2 ANQGSEA.

The chain employs TRBV7-9 and TRBJ2-7; 8 bases fit TRBD1. The CDR3 runs to 15 residues. CDR1 SEHNR and CDR2 FQNEAQ come from the germline V gene (reference sequence). V lost 2 bases and J lost 0; bases outside the gene matches: 3. The CDR3 loop reads CASSLRDRSSYEQYF. DNA of the CDR3: TGTGCCAGCAGCTTAAGGGACAGGAGCTCCTACGAGCAGTACTTC.

The chain is built from TRBV20-1 and TRBJ2-2; possibly TRBD1 or TRBD2 for D (5 bases each). Germline-derived CDR1 and CDR2 are DFQATT and SNEGSKA (reference sequence). The CDR3 has 15 residues. V gave up 6 bases and J gave up 0 bases, with 14 bases separating them. CDR3 loop: CSAGGGGTNTGELFF. The CDR3 DNA follows: TGCAGTGCGGGCGGTGGGGGAACGAACACCGGGGAGCTGTTTTTT.

The table lists this clonotype with many counts. The V gene is TRBV7-3, the J gene TRBJ2-1; 10 positions agree with TRBD2. CDR1 and CDR2 (germline): SGHTA, FQGTGA. J was trimmed by 3 bases and V by 5 bases; bases with no gene match: 4. The length of the CDR3 is 15 residues. The CDR3 loop is CASSQPSGGYNEQFF. The CDR3 DNA is TGTGCCAGCAGCCAGCCTAGCGGGGGCTACAATGAGCAGTTCTTC.

The J gene is TRBJ2-7, the V gene TRBV4-1; possible D gene TRBD1, 5 bases. V was trimmed by 1 base and J by 5 bases, leaving 18 bases between them. Germline V gene sequence: CDR1 MGHRA, CDR2 YSYEKL. This CDR3 comprises 16 residues. CDR3 nucleotide sequence: TGCGCCAGCAGCCAAGGGGCGAGGCAGGGTCTCGACGAGCAGTACTTC. Its translation: CASSQGARQGLDEQYF.

This clonotype was recorded a few times. This chain joins TRBV11-2 and TRBJ2-7, with a tentative D call TRBD2 (6 bases). The ends were cut back, 5 bases at V and 0 bases at J, with 17 bases in the middle. CDR3 length equals 16 residues. Looked up from germline, CDR1 is SGHAT and CDR2 is FQNNGV. The CDR3 region is CASSPLGLPYSYEQYF. The CDR3 region has the DNA TGTGCCAGCAGCCCATTGGGACTCCCCTACTCCTACGAGCAGTACTTC. The whole variable domain, remainder taken from reference TRBV11-2 and TRBJ2-7, is EAGVAQSPRYKIIEKRQSVAFWCNPISGHATLYWYQQILGQGPKLLIQFQNNGVVDDSQLPKDRFSAERLKGVDSTLKIQPAKLEDSAVYLCASSPLGLPYSYEQYFGPGTRLTVT.

This clonotype has a handful of counts. One end of the junction is discordant with germline, which a read error may explain. The J gene is TRBJ2-4, the V gene TRBV7-2, with D maybe TRBD1 (6 bases). CDR3 length: 18 amino acids. From germline, CDR1 is SGHTA and CDR2 FQGNSA. The CDR3 protein is CASSLASDQGMAKNIQYF. The CDR3 DNA reads as TGTGCCAGCAGCCTAGCCAGTGACCAGGGGATGGCCAAAAACATTCAGTACTTC.

V is TRBV27 and J is TRBJ2-3; 12 bases fit TRBD1. CDR3 length equals 14 residues. J lost 9 bases, V lost 6 bases, and 7 bases had no gene match. CDR1 is MNHEY and CDR2 is SMNVEV in the germline V gene (reference sequence). In nucleotides, the CDR3 is TGTGCCAGCAGCAAAGGGACAGGGGGCCGGACGCAGTATTTT. Residues: CASSKGTGGRTQYF.

Only a few counts were recorded for this clonotype. The chain recombines TRBV6-2 or TRBV6-3 with TRBJ2-3, with D perhaps TRBD2 (7 bases). Trimming shortened V by 2 bases and J by 2 bases, and 17 bases separated the two germline ends. The CDR3 is 17 amino acids. CDR1 MNHEY and CDR2 SVGEGT come from the germline V gene. The CDR3 is CASSYSGWRGPTDTQYF. CDR3 in DNA: TGTGCCAGCAGTTACAGTGGCTGGCGGGGGCCCACAGATACGCAGTATTTT.

This clonotype has just a few counts. The J gene is TRBJ1-2, the V gene TRBV27; TRBD1 might be the D (5 bases). The germline V gene has CDR1 MNHEY and CDR2 SMNVEV (reference sequence). The CDR3 runs 15 residues. V lost 5 bases and J 4 bases, leaving 17 bases between the germline ends. CDR3 sequence (DNA): TGTGCCAGCAGTCCCCGGACTGGGGGAATCTATGGCTACACCTTC. This sequence encodes CASSPRTGGIYGYTF.

This clonotype was counted between two and nine times. V is TRBV7-2 and J is TRBJ1-5; D is ambiguous. Germline CDR1 and CDR2: SGHTA and FQGNSA. The CDR3 totals 14 residues. V gave up 5 bases and J gave up 0 bases, with 8 bases separating them. The CDR3 DNA follows: TGTGCCAGCAGCCCCAGCCATAGCAATCAGCCCCAGCATTTT. Translated: CASSPSHSNQPQHF.

This chain links TRBV12-3 or TRBV12-4 with TRBJ1-2; D gene unclear. Trimming shortened V by 3 bases and J by 4 bases, and 6 bases separated the two germline ends. This CDR3 region has 12 residues. CDR3 bases: TGTGCCAGCAGTTTGGCAGCCTATGGCTACACCTTC. Protein sequence: CASSLAAYGYTF.

This clonotype was found a few times. This rearrangement joins TRBV12-3 or TRBV12-4 to TRBJ2-2, with D hard to call. The CDR3 contains 14 residues. V gave up 5 bases and J gave up 3 bases, with 10 bases separating them. DNA for the CDR3: TGTGCCAGCAGTCCTACACGGGACACCGGGGAGCTGTTTTTT. It specifies CASSPTRDTGELFF.

The chain employs TRBV7-9 and TRBJ2-7; no firm D call. This CDR3 has 19 amino acids. The V end lost 5 bases, the J end lost 0 bases, and 26 bases lay between the germline ends. CDR1 is SEHNR and CDR2 is FQNEAQ in the germline V gene (reference sequence). CDR3 sequence reads: CASSPRALIDPRSSYEQYF. The CDR3 DNA reads TGTGCCAGCAGCCCGCGAGCCCTTATCGATCCAAGGAGCTCCTACGAGCAGTACTTC.

This clonotype was detected a few times. The CDR3 region is CASSPKSSRNTEAFF. The CDR3 nucleotides read TGTGCCAGCAGCCCTAAAAGTTCCAGGAACACTGAAGCTTTCTTT. The genes are TRBV7-9 and TRBJ1-1; D gene unclear. CDR3 length: 15 residues. The ends were cut back, 5 bases at V and 1 base at J, with 14 bases in the middle. In germline, CDR1 is SEHNR, CDR2 FQNEAQ (reference sequence).

This chain uses TRBV5-4 with TRBJ1-3; perhaps TRBD1 as D (5 bases). The CDR3 spans 12 residues. V shed 5 bases and J shed 3 bases, with 6 bases lying between them. Germline CDR1 SGHNT, CDR2 YYREEE (reference sequence). CDR3 DNA sequence: TGTGCCAGCAGAGGGGATGGAAACACCATATATTTT. Its protein is CASRGDGNTIYF.